Below are 22 T cell receptor beta chains sequenced from a single sample in a study of CD8+CD57+ T cells in acquired aplastic anemia. Genomic DNA templated the TCR beta VDJ and CDR3 profiling. One entry per CDR3 protein results from TCRdb running MiXCR on the reads. The sample has a few hundred thousand distinct CDR3 sequences, around 63% seen once; the top ten hold approximately 32%. Sequencing was performed on sorted CD4+, CD8+, or CD8+CD57+ T cells (not recorded which) from PBMCs. The receptors come from a human donor in good health.

This clonotype was observed many times. CDR3 sequence: CATDPTDTQYF. The CDR3 nucleotides are TGTGCCACCGATCCCACAGATACGCAGTATTTT. V is TRBV12-3 or TRBV12-4 and J is TRBJ2-3; no clear D. This CDR3 comprises 11 residues. The germline V and J ends were trimmed by 10 bases and 2 bases, with 7 bases remaining between them.

This clonotype was seen many times. The V call is TRBV13, the J call TRBJ2-2; TRBD1 aligns across 7 bases. The V gene end was trimmed by 2 bases and the J gene end by 3 bases; junction bases not matched to a gene: 12. The CDR3 runs to 18 residues. Germline V CDR1 and CDR2: PRHDT, FYEKMQ (reference sequence). This CDR3 reads CASSLYRVRDSYTGELFF. DNA of the CDR3: TGTGCCAGCAGCTTATATCGCGTTCGGGACAGCTACACCGGGGAGCTGTTTTTT.

This clonotype was observed at least ten times. J is TRBJ2-1 and V is TRBV9; 10 bases are shared with TRBD1. The CDR3 is 16 amino acids. The V gene end was trimmed by 0 bases and the J gene end by 6 bases; junction bases not matched to a gene: 6. CDR1 SGDLS and CDR2 YYNGEE come from the germline V gene. The CDR3 DNA follows: TGTGCCAGCAGCGTAGCCCCGGGACAGGGGAGCAATGAGCAGTTCTTC. Encoded protein: CASSVAPGQGSNEQFF.

The chain links TRBV6-5 to TRBJ1-2; TRBD1 might be the D (5 bases). This CDR3 spans 14 amino acids. Germline lookup yields CDR1 MNHEY and CDR2 SVGAGI. Trimming stripped 2 bases from V and 5 bases from J, with 12 bases between. CDR3 in amino acids: CASSYQGPIYGYTF. CDR3 bases: TGTGCCAGCAGTTACCAGGGACCCATTTATGGCTACACCTTC.

The J gene is TRBJ2-7, the V gene TRBV6-5, with TRBD2 matching 8 bases. This CDR3 contains 21 residues. The trim removed 4 bases at V and 0 bases at J, leaving 23 bases unmatched. CDR1 is MNHEY, CDR2 SVGAGI, per germline. CDR3 in DNA: TGTGCCAGCAGTTTATCTTTTCCTCTAGCGGGTCCGAGGGGTGTCTCCTACGAGCAGTACTTC. Translated: CASSLSFPLAGPRGVSYEQYF.

V gene TRBV20-1 combines with J gene TRBJ2-3; D call uncertain. Germline-derived CDR1 and CDR2 are DFQATT and SNEGSKA (reference sequence). The CDR3 loop spans 12 amino acids. The V and J ends lost 1 base and 11 bases respectively, with 13 bases between them. The CDR3 spells CSARVTYNEQYF. The CDR3 nucleotides are TGCAGTGCTAGAGTGACCTACAATGAGCAGTATTTT.

The V call is TRBV9, the J call TRBJ2-1; 10 nucleotides align to TRBD2. With V trimmed by 4 bases and J by 7 bases, 5 bases remained unmatched. The CDR3 totals 14 residues. Germline V CDR1 and CDR2: SGDLS, YYNGEE. The CDR3, as DNA: TGTGCCAGCAGCCCTGTTAGCGGGAGGAATGAGCAGTTCTTC. It yields the protein CASSPVSGRNEQFF.

The rearrangement joins TRBV7-9 to TRBJ2-7; D is perhaps TRBD2 (6 bases). Trimming left V 5 bases short and J 5 bases short, with 19 bases between. The germline V gene has CDR1 SEHNR and CDR2 FQNEAQ (reference sequence). The CDR3 covers 15 residues. CDR3 coding DNA: TGTGCCAGCAGCGCGGGACCGTCAGAAGGAAACGAGCAGTACTTC. Amino acid sequence: CASSAGPSEGNEQYF.

The chain uses TRBV7-9 and TRBJ2-3, with 7 bases matching TRBD1. The germline V gene has CDR1 SEHNR and CDR2 FQNEAQ (reference sequence). The V segment lost 5 bases and the J segment 4 bases; nucleotides outside the gene matches: 9. This CDR3 comprises 15 residues. The CDR3 DNA sequence: TGTGCCAGCAGCCTCCGACAGGGTGAGGCAGATACGCAGTATTTT. This sequence encodes CASSLRQGEADTQYF.

The chain couples TRBV24-1 to TRBJ2-2; TRBD1 is a possible D gene (5 bases). Germline V gene lookup returns CDR1 KGHDR and CDR2 SFDVKD. The CDR3 extends over 14 amino acids. V was shortened by 9 bases and J by 1 base, with 11 bases between the two germline ends. Here the CDR3 DNA reads TGTGCCACCCAGCGAGACAGGAACACCGGGGAGCTGTTTTTT. Amino acids: CATQRDRNTGELFF.

CDR3 loop: CASSESGVESGELFF. CDR3 DNA sequence: TGTGCCAGCAGTGAGTCGGGGGTGGAATCCGGGGAGCTGTTTTTT. This chain uses TRBV25-1 with TRBJ2-2; D is possibly TRBD2 (6 bases). Germline V lookup: CDR1 MGHDK, CDR2 SYGVNS. There are 15 residues in the CDR3. V was clipped by 3 bases and J by 6 bases, with 14 bases between them.

Only a few counts were recorded for this clonotype. The chain employs TRBV2 and TRBJ1-4; TRBD1 is a possible D gene (5 bases). V lost 7 bases, J lost 2 bases, and 11 bases lay in between. The CDR3 totals 14 residues. Germline CDR1 is SNHLY and CDR2 is FYNNEI. DNA for the CDR3: TGTGCCAGCATTCCGACAGTCACTAATGAAAAACTGTTTTTT. The encoded protein is CASIPTVTNEKLFF.

This chain connects TRBV15 to TRBJ1-2; TRBD1 agrees at 7 bases. Germline V gene data show CDR1 as LNHNV and CDR2 as YYDKDF (reference sequence). The ends lost 0 bases at V and 6 bases at J; junction bases unmatched: 10. CDR3 length: 16 residues. DNA of the CDR3: TGTGCCACCAGCAGAGATATGGTACAGGGGTTGGATGGCTACACCTTC. This sequence encodes CATSRDMVQGLDGYTF.

The count of this clonotype is one. A much larger clone differs from this one at a single base, so this may be a read error. V gene TRBV27 combines with J gene TRBJ2-7; TRBD2 aligns across 11 bases. Germline lookup yields CDR1 MNHEY and CDR2 SMNVEV (reference sequence). There are 16 residues in the CDR3. The CDR3 nucleotides read TGTGTCAGCAGTCCCCTAGCGGGAGGTGACTCCTACGAGCAGTACTTC. This codes for CVSSPLAGGDSYEQYF.

Comment on this clonotype: Sequence at one end of the junction differs from germline and may be a read error. The chain joins TRBV2 to TRBJ1-4; TRBD1 agrees at 9 bases. CDR1 is SNHLY, CDR2 FYNNEI, per germline. This CDR3 region has 15 residues. The CDR3 bases are TGCGCCAGCAGTGAGCAGGGACAGGGTATAGGAAAACTGTTTTTT. It translates to CASSEQGQGIGKLFF. Based on the CDR3 plus reference TRBV2 and TRBJ1-4, the full variable domain is EPEVTQTPSHQVTQMGQEVILRCVPISNHLYFYWYRQILGQKVEFLVSFYNNEISEKSEIFDDQFSVERPDGSNFTLKIRSTKLEDSAMYFCASSEQGQGIGKLFFGSGTQLSVL.

V is TRBV6-1 and J is TRBJ2-1, with a tentative D call TRBD2 (7 bases). The DNA end is more similar to TRBJ2-5, so the J call may be wrong. Germline assignment: CDR1 MNHNS and CDR2 SASEGT. CDR3 length equals 17 residues. CDR3 loop: CATQGGTIFGGGETQYF. The CDR3 DNA sequence: TGTGCCACACAGGGAGGGACAATTTTCGGGGGCGGTGAGACCCAGTACTTC.

This clonotype was counted once. J is TRBJ2-5 and V is TRBV5-5; D possibly matches TRBD1 or TRBD2 (5 bases each). Trimming cost V 2 bases and J 5 bases, with 16 bases left between them. This CDR3 has 15 amino acids. Germline CDR1 SGHKS, CDR2 YYEKEE (reference sequence). The CDR3 DNA sequence: TGTGCCAGCAGCTTTGACCGGGGCATTGGGGAGACCCAGTACTTC. Its translation is CASSFDRGIGETQYF.

This chain links TRBV9 with TRBJ2-1, with a tentative D call TRBD1 (6 bases). Trimming pared 0 bases from V and 4 bases from J, leaving 14 bases between. CDR1 is SGDLS, CDR2 YYNGEE, per germline. The CDR3 contains 16 residues. CDR3 sequence reads: CASSVATRGNYNEQFF. The CDR3, as DNA: TGTGCCAGCAGCGTAGCTACCAGGGGCAATTACAATGAGCAGTTCTTC. Full variable domain (outside the CDR3, taken from reference TRBV9 and TRBJ2-1): DSGVTQTPKHLITATGQRVTLRCSPRSGDLSVYWYQQSLDQGLQFLIQYYNGEERAKGNILERFSAQQFPDLHSELNLSSLELGDSALYFCASSVATRGNYNEQFFGPGTRLTVL.

The rearrangement joins TRBV5-1 to TRBJ2-2; tentative D call: TRBD2 (7 bases). Between the trimmed V and J ends, which lost 0 bases and 7 bases, there was a span of 10 bases. This CDR3 is 14 amino acids long. Germline CDR1 SGHRS, CDR2 YFSETQ. CDR3 amino acids: CASSLDREGGELFF. CDR3 sequence (DNA): TGCGCCAGCAGCTTGGACAGGGAGGGCGGGGAGCTGTTTTTT.

With regard to this clonotype: An end of the junction does not agree with germline; a read error may underlie this. The rearrangement joins TRBV11-3 to TRBJ2-7, with TRBD2 matching over 9 bases. CDR3 length: 15 amino acids. The germline gives CDR1 SGHNT, CDR2 YENEEA. The CDR3 region has the DNA TGCGCCAGCAGCCAAGGCCGACTAGCGGCCTACGAGCAGTACTTC. Residues: CASSQGRLAAYEQYF. The whole variable domain, remainder taken from reference TRBV11-3 and TRBJ2-7, is EAGVVQSPRYKIIEKKQPVAFWCNPISGHNTLYWYLQNLGQGPELLIRYENEEAVDDSQLPKDRFSAERLKGVDSTLKIQPAELGDSAVYLCASSQGRLAAYEQYFGPGTRLTVT.

The chain recombines TRBV29-1 with TRBJ1-4; no firm D call. The CDR3 is made up of 12 amino acids. Germline V lookup: CDR1 SQVTM, CDR2 ANQGSEA. Trimming cost V 4 bases and J 7 bases, with 10 bases left between them. The CDR3 DNA sequence: TGCAGCGTTGGGGCAGTAGGTGAAAAACTGTTTTTT. Translating gives CSVGAVGEKLFF.

This clonotype was counted only a few times. CDR3 coding DNA: TGTGCCAGTAGTTCCCGCCCCGGCGGCGGGGGAGCCTACAATGAGCAGTTCTTC. Encoded protein: CASSSRPGGGGAYNEQFF. The chain carries TRBV19 and TRBJ2-1; TRBD2 matches at 7 bases. CDR1 and CDR2 (germline): LNHDA, SQIVND (reference sequence). The CDR3 length is 18 residues. With V trimmed by 5 bases and J by 2 bases, 15 bases remained unmatched.